The present T cell receptor (beta chain) was sequenced within a study of T-cell reconstitution after alpha-beta-depleted transplantation in children. A TCRbeta library incorporating unique molecular identifiers was prepared. From the PCR reads, TCRdb called clonotypes with MiXCR, one entry per CDR3 protein. Here the sample spans about 540,000 distinct CDR3 sequences, around 17% being singletons. The trim removed 5 bases at V and 4 bases at J, leaving 8 bases unmatched. The CDR3 consists of 15 residues. The germline gives CDR1 KGHSH, CDR2 LQKENI. The receptor was isolated from a human donor who donated a stem cell graft to a child with acute lymphoblastic leukemia. The J gene is TRBJ2-7, the V gene TRBV18, with TRBD2 matching 10 bases. The starting material was PBMCs from the stem cell graft donor, obtained from the stem cell graft. The CDR3: CASSRKREGRYEQYF. The CDR3 DNA reads as TGTGCCAGCTCAAGAAAGCGGGAGGGCCGATACGAGCAGTACTTC.